What follows are 5 T cell receptor beta chains derived from one specimen sequenced in a study of human T cells and chemical hapten exposure. In TCRdb, the RACE reads were re-called with MiXCR into one record per CDR3 protein. The sample carries about 340,000 distinct CDR3 sequences, around 7% recorded once. Time point in this sample: patch test 1, 2 weeks after DPC sensitization. Indicated treatment: therapeutic diphenylcyclopropenone sensitization with weekly scalp DPC. The source material was whole blood, sampled in connection with sensitization to the hapten diphenylcyclopropenone (DPC). Source of these receptors: a woman aged 18-29 years with alopecia areata. Some clones in this sample may be carry-over from other donors' samples.

CDR3 loop: CASRTQGAGIYEQYF. The CDR3 nucleotides are TGTGCCAGCAGAACCCAGGGGGCCGGTATTTACGAGCAGTACTTC. The V call is TRBV5-4, the J call TRBJ2-7; 8 nucleotides match TRBD1. The CDR3 runs 15 residues. J gave up 4 bases and V 5 bases, and 11 bases lay outside the gene matches. Germline V gene data show CDR1 as SGHNT and CDR2 as YYREEE (reference sequence).

The chain uses TRBV7-9 and TRBJ2-2; TRBD2 agrees at 14 bases. With 5 bases clipped from V and 5 bases from J, the junction kept 19 bases outside the gene matches. Germline CDR1 SEHNR, CDR2 FQNEAQ (reference sequence). CDR3 length: 21 residues. This chain's CDR3 is CASSGRLAGGPVPLSTGELFF. The CDR3 DNA reads TGTGCCAGCAGCGGAAGACTAGCGGGGGGGCCGGTCCCCTTGAGTACCGGGGAGCTGTTTTTT.

This clonotype came up many times. This chain connects TRBV7-2 to TRBJ2-3; 7 bases map to TRBD1. Germline values: CDR1 SGHTA, CDR2 FQGNSA. Trimming at V came to 0 bases and at J to 1 base, leaving 1 base not matched to a gene. CDR3 length: 15 amino acids. The CDR3 DNA follows: TGTGCCAGCAGCTTAGCCGGGACAGGCACAGATACGCAGTATTTT. Protein product: CASSLAGTGTDTQYF.

The table lists this clonotype with a few counts. The chain uses TRBV6-5 and TRBJ2-1; TRBD1 matches at 8 bases. In germline, CDR1 is MNHEY, CDR2 SVGAGI. The CDR3 loop spans 16 amino acids. V lost 4 bases to trimming and J lost 6 bases; unmatched junction nucleotides: 11. CDR3 nucleotides: TGTGCCAGCAGTTGGGGAAAGACAGGGGTTACCAATGAGCAGTTCTTC. Amino acid sequence: CASSWGKTGVTNEQFF.

This clonotype was picked up many times. The chain joins TRBV7-9 to TRBJ2-3; D tentatively reads TRBD1 or TRBD2 (6 bases each). The CDR3 is 18 residues long. Germline loops: CDR1 SEHNR, CDR2 FQNEAQ (reference sequence). V lost 0 bases and J lost 1, with 17 bases in between. The CDR3 sequence is CASSLAGGTTPRTDTQYF. In nucleotides, the CDR3 is TGTGCCAGCAGCTTAGCGGGGGGCACTACTCCACGCACAGATACGCAGTATTTT. Full variable domain (outside the CDR3, taken from reference TRBV7-9 and TRBJ2-3): DTGVSQNPRHKITKRGQNVTFRCDPISEHNRLYWYRQTLGQGPEFLTYFQNEAQLEKSRLLSDRFSAERPKGSFSTLEIQRTEQGDSAMYLCASSLAGGTTPRTDTQYFGPGTRLTVL.